A single sample is the source of the 20 T cell receptor beta chains below, sequenced in a study of T cells after posttransplantation cyclophosphamide. Some clones are missing from TCRdb's copy, which holds only in-frame ones; the method was immunoSEQ multiplex PCR. The profile shows about 47,000 clones, roughly nine tenths of them singletons. Input material: PBMCs. These receptors were taken from a woman aged 45-60 years in good health and a related stem cell transplant donor.

The chain recombines TRBV18 with TRBJ2-5; possibly TRBD2 for D (5 bases). V was trimmed by 2 bases and J by 4 bases, leaving 23 bases between them. The V gene's germline CDR1 is KGHSH and CDR2 LQKENI. This CDR3 is built from 18 residues. DNA of the CDR3: TGTGCCAGCTCACCAAAGGTACTAGATGCGCCGCTGCTAGAGACCCAGTACTTC. Its protein product is CASSPKVLDAPLLETQYF.

The chain is built from TRBV19 and TRBJ2-3, with TRBD1 matching 10 bases. From germline, CDR1 is LNHDA and CDR2 SQIVND (reference sequence). V shed 4 bases and J 3 bases; nucleotides not matched to a gene: 7. The CDR3 extends over 16 amino acids. The CDR3 coding sequence is TGTGCCAGTAGTACGCACGGGACAGGGGAGACAGATACGCAGTATTTT. Its protein is CASSTHGTGETDTQYF.

V usage is TRBV5-1 and J usage is TRBJ2-5, with TRBD2 as a possible D gene (6 bases). The V gene's germline CDR1 is SGHRS and CDR2 YFSETQ. This CDR3 is 17 amino acids long. V was trimmed by 0 bases and J by 5 bases, leaving 20 bases between them. The chain's CDR3 is CASSLGVGGGAPETQYF. Written as DNA, the CDR3 is TGCGCCAGCAGCTTGGGTGTGGGCGGCGGGGCCCCCGAGACCCAGTACTTC.

The chain employs TRBV6-5 and TRBJ2-3, with TRBD2 as a possible D gene (6 bases). This CDR3 has 15 amino acids. Germline CDR1 reads MNHEY; CDR2 reads SVGAGI. V lost 0 bases and J 0 bases, leaving 7 bases between the germline ends. The CDR3 loop reads CASSYSSGSTDTQYF. CDR3 coding DNA: TGTGCCAGCAGTTACTCCAGCGGGAGCACAGATACGCAGTATTTT.

The J gene is TRBJ2-7, the V gene TRBV5-1, with D perhaps matching TRBD1 (6 bases). CDR1 and CDR2 (germline): SGHRS, YFSETQ. Between the trimmed V and J ends, which lost 4 bases and 2 bases, there was a span of 16 bases. The CDR3 has 15 residues. DNA for the CDR3: TGCGCCAGCAGCGCCAGAAAGGGGGTTCCCTACGAGCAGTACTTC. It encodes CASSARKGVPYEQYF. Filled out from reference TRBV5-1 and TRBJ2-7, the complete variable domain reads KAGVTQTPRYLIKTRGQQVTLSCSPISGHRSVSWYQQTPGQGLQFLFEYFSETQRNKGNFPGRFSGRQFSNSRSEMNVSTLELGDSALYLCASSARKGVPYEQYFGPGTRLTVT.

The CDR3 here is CASTGVAGLNGELFF. CDR3 nucleotides: TGCGCCAGCACTGGGGTAGCGGGACTGAACGGGGAGCTGTTTTTT. J is TRBJ2-2 and V is TRBV5-1, with TRBD2 matching 8 bases. J lost 7 bases, V lost 6 bases, and 11 bases had no gene match. Germline-derived CDR1 and CDR2 are SGHRS and YFSETQ. The CDR3 is 15 residues long.

CDR3 protein: CASSISAGGLETQYF. For the CDR3, the DNA is TGTGCCAGTAGTATATCGGCAGGAGGTTTGGAGACCCAGTACTTC. This chain links TRBV19 with TRBJ2-5; tentative D call: TRBD2 (5 bases). The CDR3 contains 15 residues. Trimming shortened V by 2 bases and J by 5 bases, and 15 bases separated the two germline ends. Germline loops: CDR1 LNHDA, CDR2 SQIVND (reference sequence).

V is TRBV4-1 and J is TRBJ2-2; 9 bases are a match to TRBD2. The V and J ends lost 4 bases and 6 bases, in that order; junction bases with no gene match: 9. Looked up from germline, CDR1 is MGHRA and CDR2 is YSYEKL. The CDR3 spans 16 residues. The CDR3 protein is CASSLAGGAWAGELFF. As DNA, the CDR3 is TGCGCCAGCAGCCTTGCGGGGGGGGCGTGGGCCGGGGAGCTGTTTTTT.

The rearrangement uses TRBV5-1 and TRBJ1-1, with a tentative D call TRBD1 (5 bases). CDR1 and CDR2 (germline): SGHRS, YFSETQ. Trimming stripped 0 bases from V and 0 bases from J, with 15 bases between. The CDR3 has 17 residues. This chain's CDR3 is CASSLAATVNLNTEAFF. Written as DNA, the CDR3 is TGCGCCAGCAGCTTGGCCGCGACAGTTAATCTGAACACTGAAGCTTTCTTT.

The gene calls are TRBV11-3 and TRBJ2-5; 9 nucleotides line up with TRBD2. V lost 5 bases, J lost 3 bases, and 1 base stayed unmatched. The length of the CDR3 is 13 residues. The germline CDR1 and CDR2 sequences are SGHNT and YENEEA. For the CDR3, the DNA is TGTGCCAGCAGCGTAGCGGGGGAAGAGACCCAGTACTTC. Translated, it gives CASSVAGEETQYF.

This chain connects TRBV18 to TRBJ1-2, with a weak D call TRBD1 (5 bases). V lost 1 base, J lost 6 bases, and 12 bases lay in between. Germline values: CDR1 KGHSH, CDR2 LQKENI. CDR3 length: 14 residues. CDR3 bases: TGTGCCAGCTCACCACGCAGGGCACCCGATGGCTACACCTTC. Encoded protein: CASSPRRAPDGYTF.

V gene TRBV5-1 combines with J gene TRBJ2-5; 14 bases are shared with TRBD2. In germline, CDR1 is SGHRS, CDR2 YFSETQ. The CDR3 runs 15 residues. V dropped 6 bases and J dropped 4; count of bases not matched to a gene: 5. This chain's CDR3 is CASNRLAGGPETQYF. Written as DNA, the CDR3 is TGCGCCAGCAACCGACTAGCGGGGGGGCCAGAGACCCAGTACTTC.

The rearrangement joins TRBV7-9 to TRBJ2-1, with D possibly TRBD2 on 6 matching bases. CDR1 and CDR2 (germline): SEHNR, FQNEAQ (reference sequence). The ends were cut back, 4 bases at V and 4 bases at J, with 17 bases in the middle. The CDR3 is made up of 16 amino acids. CDR3 residues: CASSSLAAPRYNEQFF. DNA of the CDR3: TGTGCCAGCAGCTCCTTAGCGGCCCCGCGGTACAATGAGCAGTTCTTC. Complete variable domain (other parts from reference TRBV7-9 and TRBJ2-1): DTGVSQNPRHKITKRGQNVTFRCDPISEHNRLYWYRQTLGQGPEFLTYFQNEAQLEKSRLLSDRFSAERPKGSFSTLEIQRTEQGDSAMYLCASSSLAAPRYNEQFFGPGTRLTVL.

This chain connects TRBV6-1 to TRBJ2-1, with a possible D match to TRBD1 (5 bases). Trimming left V 5 bases short and J 4 bases short, with 12 bases between. CDR3 length equals 14 residues. Germline CDR1 is MNHNS and CDR2 is SASEGT. CDR3 residues: CASSIYDSYNEQFF. CDR3 coding DNA: TGTGCCAGCAGTATCTATGACAGTTACAATGAGCAGTTCTTC.

This sequence joins TRBV19 and TRBJ2-1; D is unresolved. The V end lost 3 bases, the J end lost 7 bases, and 10 bases lay between the germline ends. The CDR3 runs to 13 residues. Germline-derived CDR1 and CDR2 are LNHDA and SQIVND (reference sequence). The CDR3 loop is CASSIIPRNEQFF. In nucleotides, the CDR3 is TGTGCCAGTAGTATCATCCCGCGGAATGAGCAGTTCTTC.

This clone was observed a single time. V is TRBV5-6 and J is TRBJ1-6; D not certain. The CDR3 extends over 12 amino acids. Trimming stripped 5 bases from V and 5 bases from J, with 5 bases between. Germline V gene lookup returns CDR1 SGHDT and CDR2 YYEEEE. The CDR3, as DNA: TGTGCCAGCAGTAGAGATAATTCACCCCTCCACTTT. Translating gives CASSRDNSPLHF.

This chain uses TRBV9 with TRBJ2-2, with D unresolved. The CDR3 covers 14 residues. The germline V gene encodes CDR1 SGDLS and CDR2 YYNGEE. Trimming pared 3 bases from V and 6 bases from J, leaving 12 bases between. This CDR3 is CASSAQTLSGELFF. The CDR3 region has the DNA TGTGCCAGCAGCGCGCAGACATTGTCCGGGGAGCTGTTTTTT.

This clone was detected once. The genes are TRBV7-8 and TRBJ1-4; no firm D call. This CDR3 is built from 15 residues. The V end was cut by 5 bases, the J end by 8 bases, with 18 bases between. CDR1 SGHVS and CDR2 FQNEAQ come from the germline V gene. CDR3 sequence (DNA): TGTGCCAGCAGCGCCCGTCCGGGAATGGGGGAAAAACTGTTTTTT. The encoded protein is CASSARPGMGEKLFF.

This clone was found once. The chain combines TRBV5-1 with TRBJ1-2; perhaps TRBD1 as D (6 bases). There are 14 residues in the CDR3. Trimming shortened V by 0 bases and J by 8 bases, and 14 bases separated the two germline ends. Germline values: CDR1 SGHRS, CDR2 YFSETQ. The CDR3 is CASSLAGATSGYTF. Written as DNA, the CDR3 is TGCGCCAGCAGCTTGGCAGGGGCGACCTCGGGCTACACCTTC.

This chain links TRBV28 with TRBJ2-7; D might be TRBD2 (5 bases). Germline V gene data show CDR1 as MDHEN and CDR2 as SYDVKM. The CDR3 loop spans 15 amino acids. V shed 5 bases and J shed 0 bases, with 14 bases lying between them. In nucleotides, the CDR3 is TGTGCCAGCAGTCCTCCCCCGGGGATCTCCTACGAGCAGTACTTC. It codes for CASSPPPGISYEQYF. The whole variable domain, remainder taken from reference TRBV28 and TRBJ2-7, is DVKVTQSSRYLVKRTGEKVFLECVQDMDHENMFWYRQDPGLGLRLIYFSYDVKMKEKGDIPEGYSVSREKKERFSLILESASTNQTSMYLCASSPPPGISYEQYFGPGTRLTVT.